The rows below give T cell receptor beta chains drawn from one sample of a study of T-cell reconstitution after alpha-beta-depleted transplantation in children. TCRdb analysed the PCR reads with MiXCR anew, one entry per CDR3 protein. The sample shows some 300,000 distinct CDR3 sequences, 10% of them seen only once. Here the sequenced sample was PBMCs, taken before TCRalphabeta/CD19-depleted stem cell transplant. These receptors originate from a boy younger than two with acute myeloid leukemia, due to receive a stem cell transplant. The CDR3 runs from the conserved cysteine through the conserved F or W. A D gene is named only where the DNA matches it firmly. Size values are once, few and many counts, or a class for expanded clones, and some rows have none.

V gene: TRBV12-5; J gene: TRBJ2-1; CDR3 length: 14; D gene: .; clone size: many; CDR3 protein: CASARLGPTNEQFF; CDR3 DNA: TGTGCTAGTGCCCGGCTAGGTCCCACCAATGAGCAGTTCTTC
V gene: TRBV15; J gene: TRBJ1-6; CDR3 length: 15; D gene: .; clone size: many; CDR3 protein: CATSYRTSDRSPLHF; CDR3 DNA: TGTGCCACCAGCTACCGGACATCTGATAGGTCACCCCTCCACTTT
V gene: TRBV7-2; J gene: TRBJ2-6; CDR3 length: 16; D gene: .; clone size: few; CDR3 protein: CASSAQRVSGANVLTF; CDR3 DNA: TGTGCCAGCAGCGCCCAGCGGGTCTCTGGGGCCAACGTCCTGACTTTC
V gene: TRBV20-1; J gene: TRBJ1-2; CDR3 length: 12; D gene: TRBD1; clone size: many; CDR3 protein: CSARADRGGYTF; CDR3 DNA: TGCAGTGCTAGAGCTGACAGGGGTGGCTACACCTTC
V gene: TRBV3-1; J gene: TRBJ1-1; CDR3 length: 12; D gene: .; clone size: many; CDR3 protein: CASSQLDGGAFF; CDR3 DNA: TGTGCCAGCAGCCAATTGGACGGCGGGGCTTTCTTT
V gene: TRBV20-1; J gene: TRBJ1-1; CDR3 length: 13; D gene: .; clone size: many; CDR3 protein: CSARVRGPTEAFF; CDR3 DNA: TGCAGTGCTAGAGTACGGGGGCCCACTGAAGCTTTCTTT
V gene: TRBV5-1; J gene: TRBJ1-1; CDR3 length: 16; D gene: .; clone size: many; CDR3 protein: CASSFRGPRGVLKAFF; CDR3 DNA: TGCGCCAGCAGCTTCAGGGGACCACGTGGGGTTCTGAAAGCTTTCTTT
V gene: TRBV29-1; J gene: TRBJ2-7; CDR3 length: 15; D gene: TRBD1; clone size: many; CDR3 protein: CSVETAGQGAYEQYF; CDR3 DNA: TGCAGCGTTGAGACGGCGGGACAGGGTGCCTACGAGCAGTACTTC
V gene: TRBV7-2; J gene: TRBJ2-7; CDR3 length: 15; D gene: TRBD2; clone size: many; CDR3 protein: CASSFRGDFLYEQYF; CDR3 DNA: TGTGCCAGCAGCTTTCGGGGGGACTTTCTATACGAGCAGTACTTC
V gene: TRBV4-1; J gene: TRBJ2-3; CDR3 length: 17; D gene: .; clone size: .; CDR3 protein: CASSPGGRIGHNQPQYF; CDR3 DNA: TGCGCCAGCAGCCCAGGAGGGCGAATCGGCCACAATCAGCCCCAGTATTTT